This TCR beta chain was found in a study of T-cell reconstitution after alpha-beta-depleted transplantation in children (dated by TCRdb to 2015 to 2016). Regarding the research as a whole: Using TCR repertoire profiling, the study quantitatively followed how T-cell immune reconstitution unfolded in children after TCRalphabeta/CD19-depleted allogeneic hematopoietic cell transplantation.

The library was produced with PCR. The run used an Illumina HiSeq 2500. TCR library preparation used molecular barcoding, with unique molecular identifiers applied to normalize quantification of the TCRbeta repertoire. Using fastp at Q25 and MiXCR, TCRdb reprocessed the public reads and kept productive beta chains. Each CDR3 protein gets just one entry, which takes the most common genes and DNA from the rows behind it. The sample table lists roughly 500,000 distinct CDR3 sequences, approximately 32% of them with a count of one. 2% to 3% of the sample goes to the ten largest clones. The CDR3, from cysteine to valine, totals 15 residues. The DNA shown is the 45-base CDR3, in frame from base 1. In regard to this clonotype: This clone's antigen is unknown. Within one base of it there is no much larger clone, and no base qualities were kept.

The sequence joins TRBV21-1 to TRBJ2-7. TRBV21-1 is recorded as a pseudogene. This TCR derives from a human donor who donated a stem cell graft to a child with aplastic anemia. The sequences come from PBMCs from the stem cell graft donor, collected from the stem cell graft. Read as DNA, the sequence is TGTGCCAGCAGCAGGACCGGCAGGGAGCTTTCCGAGCAGTACGTC. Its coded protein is CASSRTGRELSEQYV.